This T cell receptor (beta chain) was recovered during a study of CD8 T cells in Susac syndrome. A quantity of about 0.5 to 1 ug RNA underwent reverse transcription using random hexamers. By means of immunoSEQ multiplex PCR, TCR beta CDR3 spanning 54 Vbeta and 13 Jbeta underwent amplification. TCRdb processed the immunoSEQ multiplex PCR reads anew with MiXCR; each CDR3 protein has one entry. The sample carries about 150,000 distinct CDR3 sequences, approximately 93% recorded once. The CDR3 is made up of 14 amino acids. V shed 0 bases, J shed 7 bases, and the junction held 4 bases outside the gene matches. Germline CDR1 MNHNY, CDR2 SVGAGI (reference sequence). Peripheral blood CD8+ and CD4+ T cells were profiled by TCR beta sequencing. Relapsing-remitting disease, either stable or active, was present in the treatment-naive patients who were the multiple sclerosis controls. Negative isolation yielded CD4+ and CD8+ T cells, and FACS enriched TEMRA cells.

The sample was CD4+ T cells from PBMCs. The chain couples TRBV6-6 to TRBJ1-1, with 8 bases lining up with TRBD1. The clonotype originates from a human donor with multiple sclerosis. CDR3 region: CASSYSKQGGEAFF. The CDR3 nucleotides are TGTGCCAGCAGTTACTCGAAACAGGGGGGTGAAGCTTTCTTT.